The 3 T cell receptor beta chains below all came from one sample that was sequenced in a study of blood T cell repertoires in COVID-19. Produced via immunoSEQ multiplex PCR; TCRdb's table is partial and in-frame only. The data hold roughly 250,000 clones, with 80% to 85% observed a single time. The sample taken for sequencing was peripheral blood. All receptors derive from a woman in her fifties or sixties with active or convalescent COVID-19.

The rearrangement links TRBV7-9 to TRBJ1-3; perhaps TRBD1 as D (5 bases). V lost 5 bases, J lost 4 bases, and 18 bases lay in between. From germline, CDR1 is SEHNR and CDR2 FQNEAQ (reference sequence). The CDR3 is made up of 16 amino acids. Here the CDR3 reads CASSDHLGGKGNTIYF. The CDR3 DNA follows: TGTGCCAGCAGCGACCATCTGGGGGGAAAGGGAAACACCATATATTTT.

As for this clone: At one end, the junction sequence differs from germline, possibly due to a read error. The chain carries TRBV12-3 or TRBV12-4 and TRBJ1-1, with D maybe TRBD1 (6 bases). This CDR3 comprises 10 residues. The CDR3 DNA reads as TGTGCCAGCAGTTTAGAAAGACAGGACTTT. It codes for CASSLERQDF.

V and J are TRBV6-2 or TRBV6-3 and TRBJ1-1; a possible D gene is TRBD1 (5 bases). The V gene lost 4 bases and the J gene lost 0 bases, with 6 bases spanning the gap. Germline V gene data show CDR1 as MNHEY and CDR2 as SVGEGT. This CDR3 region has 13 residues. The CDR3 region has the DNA TGTGCCAGCAGTTCCAGGGTGAACACTGAAGCTTTCTTT. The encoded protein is CASSSRVNTEAFF.